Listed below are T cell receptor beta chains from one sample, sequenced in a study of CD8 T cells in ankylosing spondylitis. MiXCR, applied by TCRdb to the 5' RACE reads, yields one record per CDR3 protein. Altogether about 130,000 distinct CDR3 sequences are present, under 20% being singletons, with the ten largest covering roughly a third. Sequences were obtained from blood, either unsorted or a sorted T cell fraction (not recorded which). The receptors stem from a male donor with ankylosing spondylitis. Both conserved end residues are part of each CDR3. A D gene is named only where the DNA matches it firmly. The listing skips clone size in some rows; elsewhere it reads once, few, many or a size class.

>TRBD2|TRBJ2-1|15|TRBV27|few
TGTGCCAGCACCACCGGGACTAGCGGGACCAATGAGCAGTTCTTC
CASTTGTSGTNEQFF
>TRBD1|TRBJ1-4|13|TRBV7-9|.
TGTGCCAGCAGCCGGGACAGTGAGGAAAAACTGTTTTTT
CASSRDSEEKLFF
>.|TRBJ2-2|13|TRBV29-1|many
TGCAGCGTCGGGAACCCGAACACCGGGGAGCTGTTTTTT
CSVGNPNTGELFF
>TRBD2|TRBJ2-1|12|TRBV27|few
TGTGCCAGCTGGACTAGCTATCATGAGCAGTTCTTC
CASWTSYHEQFF
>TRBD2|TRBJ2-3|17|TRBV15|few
TGTGCCACCACAGGGACCGGGACTAGGTTCAGCACAGATACGCAGTATTTT
CATTGTGTRFSTDTQYF
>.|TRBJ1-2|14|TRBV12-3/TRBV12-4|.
TGTGCCAGCAGTTGGACAGATTCTAACTATGGCTACACCTTC
CASSWTDSNYGYTF
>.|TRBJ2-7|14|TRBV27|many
TGTGCCAGCAGTTTATTGTACCAGTCCTACGAGCAGTACTTC
CASSLLYQSYEQYF
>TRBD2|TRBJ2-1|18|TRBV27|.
TGTGCCAGCAGTTTTTCCACCGGGGCGGGAGGGCCCTCGGGTGAGCAGTTCTTC
CASSFSTGAGGPSGEQFF
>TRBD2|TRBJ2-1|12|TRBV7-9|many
TGTGCCAGCAGCTTGGGACTAGCGGAGCAGTTCTTC
CASSLGLAEQFF
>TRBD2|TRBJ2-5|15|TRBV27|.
TGTGCCAGCAGTGCGGGGGGCCCGTACCAAGAGACCCAGTACTTC
CASSAGGPYQETQYF
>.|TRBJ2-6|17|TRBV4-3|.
TGCGTTGATAGCCAACTCTTTTCGGGTGGGGAGGCCAACGTCCTGACTTTC
CVDSQLFSGGEANVLTF
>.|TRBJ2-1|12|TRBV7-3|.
TGTGCCAGCAGCTTGATCGGAAATGAGCAGTTCTTC
CASSLIGNEQFF
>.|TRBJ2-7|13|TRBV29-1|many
TGCAGCGTTGTAGCTGTTCCTTCCTACGAGCAGTACTTC
CSVVAVPSYEQYF
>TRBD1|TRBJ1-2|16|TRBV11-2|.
TGTGCCAGCAGCCAACTCCGGGACAGACCTAACTATGGCTACACCTTC
CASSQLRDRPNYGYTF
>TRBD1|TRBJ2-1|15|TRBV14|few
TGTGCCAGCAGCCTTTTAGACAGGGCCTACAATGAGCAGTTCTTC
CASSLLDRAYNEQFF
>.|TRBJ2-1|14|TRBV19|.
TGTGCCAGTATGGTGTGGCAGGGTGGTGATGAGCAGTTCTTC
CASMVWQGGDEQFF
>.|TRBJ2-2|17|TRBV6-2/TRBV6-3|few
TGTGCCAGCAGTTACTCAGGGGGGCACTCAAACACCGGGGAGCTGTTTTTT
CASSYSGGHSNTGELFF
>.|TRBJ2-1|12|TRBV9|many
TGTGCCAGCAGCCCAGGGGGGAATGAGCAGTTCTTC
CASSPGGNEQFF
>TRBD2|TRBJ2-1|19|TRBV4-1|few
TGCGCCAGCAGCCAAGTTGTTGCTAGCGGGAGATCTACCTACAATGAGCAGTTCTTC
CASSQVVASGRSTYNEQFF
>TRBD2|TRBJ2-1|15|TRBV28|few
TGTGCCAGCAGTACTATCCTAGCGGGAGACAATGAGCAGTTCTTC
CASSTILAGDNEQFF
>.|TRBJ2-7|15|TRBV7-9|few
TGTGCCAGCAGCTTAGTAAGGGGGGCGCACCACGAGCAGTACTTC
CASSLVRGAHHEQYF
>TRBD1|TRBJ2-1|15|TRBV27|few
TGTGCCAGCAGTCGGGGGACAGGTGTTTACAATGAGCAGTTCTTC
CASSRGTGVYNEQFF